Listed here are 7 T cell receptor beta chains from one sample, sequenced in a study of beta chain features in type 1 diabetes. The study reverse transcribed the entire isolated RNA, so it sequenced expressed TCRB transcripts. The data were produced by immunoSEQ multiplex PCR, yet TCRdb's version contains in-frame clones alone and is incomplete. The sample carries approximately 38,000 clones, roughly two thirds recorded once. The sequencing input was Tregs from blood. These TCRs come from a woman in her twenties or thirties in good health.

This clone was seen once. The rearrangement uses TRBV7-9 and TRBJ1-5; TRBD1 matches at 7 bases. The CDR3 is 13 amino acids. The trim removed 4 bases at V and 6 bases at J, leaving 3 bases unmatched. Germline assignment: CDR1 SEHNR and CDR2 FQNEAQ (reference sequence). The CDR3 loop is CASSWDSFQPQHF. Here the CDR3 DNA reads TGTGCCAGCAGCTGGGACAGTTTTCAGCCCCAGCATTTT.

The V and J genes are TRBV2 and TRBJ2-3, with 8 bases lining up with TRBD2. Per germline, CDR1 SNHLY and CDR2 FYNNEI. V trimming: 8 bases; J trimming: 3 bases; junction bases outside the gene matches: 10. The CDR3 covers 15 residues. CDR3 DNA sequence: TGTGCCAGCTGTCGAGCGGGAGTGCGAACAGATACGCAGTATTTT. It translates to CASCRAGVRTDTQYF.

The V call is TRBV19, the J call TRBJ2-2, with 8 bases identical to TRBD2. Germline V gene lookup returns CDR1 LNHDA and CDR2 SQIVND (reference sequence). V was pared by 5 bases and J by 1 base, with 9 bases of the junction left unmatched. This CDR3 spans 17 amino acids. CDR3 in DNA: TGTGCCAGTAGTCTCCTGAGCGGGAGACTGAACACCGGGGAGCTGTTTTTT. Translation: CASSLLSGRLNTGELFF.

CDR3 nucleotides: TGTGCCAGCAGTTCGTTTCCGTGGGGGGCCGGGGAGCTGTTTTTT. Protein: CASSSFPWGAGELFF. The chain is built from TRBV6-6 and TRBJ2-2, with a possible D match to TRBD2 (6 bases). The germline V gene has CDR1 MNHNY and CDR2 SVGAGI (reference sequence). This CDR3 contains 15 residues. V lost 4 bases to trimming and J lost 6 bases, with 15 bases between them.

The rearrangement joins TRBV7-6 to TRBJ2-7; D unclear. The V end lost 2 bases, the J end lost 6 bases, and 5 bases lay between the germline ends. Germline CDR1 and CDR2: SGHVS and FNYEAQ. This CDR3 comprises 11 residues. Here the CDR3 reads CASSLNLEQYF. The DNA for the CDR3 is TGTGCCAGCAGCTTAAATCTCGAGCAGTACTTC.

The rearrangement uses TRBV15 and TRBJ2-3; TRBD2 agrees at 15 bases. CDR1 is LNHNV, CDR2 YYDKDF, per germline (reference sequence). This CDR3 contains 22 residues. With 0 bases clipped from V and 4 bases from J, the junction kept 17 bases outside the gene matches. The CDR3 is CATSRDARTSGRAGIIADTQYF. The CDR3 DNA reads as TGTGCCACCAGCAGAGATGCCCGGACTAGCGGGAGGGCCGGGATAATCGCAGATACGCAGTATTTT.

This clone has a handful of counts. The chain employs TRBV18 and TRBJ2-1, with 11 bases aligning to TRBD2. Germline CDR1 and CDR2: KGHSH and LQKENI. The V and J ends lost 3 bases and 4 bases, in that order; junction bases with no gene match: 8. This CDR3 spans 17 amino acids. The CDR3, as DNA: TGTGCCAGCTCACCTCCTAGCGGGAGGCAGGGGTACAATGAGCAGTTCTTC. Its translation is CASSPPSGRQGYNEQFF.